This T cell receptor (beta chain) emerged from a study of vaccination effects on CD4 cells after COVID-19. The assay was immunoSEQ multiplex PCR, and TCRdb's table has in-frame clones only and misses some. The repertoire holds around 65,000 clones, with around four fifths as singletons. The CDR3 extends over 13 amino acids. V was trimmed by 6 bases and J by 4 bases, leaving 10 bases between them. Germline V lookup: CDR1 SNHLY, CDR2 FYNNEI. Before any sequencing was done, the ViraFEST assay used viral peptide pools to expand antigen-specific CD4+ T cells. After less than 11 days in culture, the CD4+ T cells were isolated. Participants completed two doses of the BNT162b2 or mRNA-1273 vaccine. On this clone: Its target is not known.

This TCR derives from a human donor who received a COVID-19 vaccine. The sequences come from CD4+ T cells from PBMCs cultured with HCoV-229E spike peptides, collected after COVID-19 vaccination. This rearrangement joins TRBV2 to TRBJ2-1, with D perhaps TRBD1 (5 bases). CDR3 in amino acids: CASRQGLYNEQFF. The CDR3 DNA reads TGTGCCAGCAGGCAGGGATTATACAATGAGCAGTTCTTC.